This TCR beta chain was sequenced for a study of T-cell reconstitution after alpha-beta-depleted transplantation in children. Findings and caveats of the study: T-cell counts and diversity were attributed mostly to newly produced T cells one year after transplant. Reported findings indicate that, about two months after transplant, alpha-beta T cells came from several hundred expanded clones, which were derived from non-depleted graft cells.

V dropped 1 base and J dropped 4 bases, with 16 bases sitting between them. The CDR3 is made up of 17 amino acids. Per germline, CDR1 WNHNN and CDR2 SYGVQD (reference sequence). Note on this clonotype: Its antigen is still unknown.

Unique molecular identifiers were incorporated into the prepared TCRbeta library. Using its own MiXCR run on the PCR reads, TCRdb lists one record per CDR3 protein. The table has 500,000 or so distinct CDR3 sequences, more than 9.5% seen once. The sequences come from PBMCs, mostly from graft donor cells, collected 180 days after TCRalphabeta/CD19-depleted stem cell transplant. The genes are TRBV10-1 and TRBJ2-2; no clear D gene. The receptor was derived from a female patient aged 2-10 years who had a stem cell transplant for aplastic anemia, so the T cells may come from the graft donor. CDR3 region: CASSEYVLQTGTGELFF. The CDR3 DNA follows: TGCGCCAGCAGTGAGTACGTGCTACAAACGGGCACCGGGGAGCTGTTTTTT.